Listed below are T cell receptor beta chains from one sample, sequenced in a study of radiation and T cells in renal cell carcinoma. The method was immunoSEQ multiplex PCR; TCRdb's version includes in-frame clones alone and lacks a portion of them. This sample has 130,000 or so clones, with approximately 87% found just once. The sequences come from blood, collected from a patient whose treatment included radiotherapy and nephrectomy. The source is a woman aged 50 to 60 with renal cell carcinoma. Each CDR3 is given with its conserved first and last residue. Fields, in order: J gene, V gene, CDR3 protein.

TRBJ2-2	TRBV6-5	CASTPLGQSTGELFF
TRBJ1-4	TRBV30	CAWSVVLPGEKLFF
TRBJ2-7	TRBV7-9	CASSLVGGTYEQYF
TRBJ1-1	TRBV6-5	CASTIGLGVEAFF
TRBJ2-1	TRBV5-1	CASRMGLTDEQFF
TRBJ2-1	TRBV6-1	CASSHDRSDLQFF
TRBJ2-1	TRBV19	CASADRVNEQFF
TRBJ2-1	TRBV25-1	CASSELGATAYNEQFF
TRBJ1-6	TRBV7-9	CASSLDESRSPLHF
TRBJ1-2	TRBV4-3	CASSLSNRRLGGYTF
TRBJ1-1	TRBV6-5	CASSTSGTENTEAFF
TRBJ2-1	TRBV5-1	CASSLWTSGDNEQFF
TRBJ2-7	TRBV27	CASSDGLASYEQYF
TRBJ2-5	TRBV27	CASSSTGRRETQYF
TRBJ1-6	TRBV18	CASSTESYNSPLHF
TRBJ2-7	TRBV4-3	CASSQVGNEQYF
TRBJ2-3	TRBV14	CASSQGVTTQYF
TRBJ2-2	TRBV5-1	CASSSTGANTGELFF
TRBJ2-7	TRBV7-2	CASSLGADRGHNGQYF
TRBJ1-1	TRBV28	CASSLDSGGTAEAFF
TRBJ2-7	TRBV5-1	CASSPRASGISYEQYF
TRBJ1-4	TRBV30	CAWRPQFRLSNEKLFF
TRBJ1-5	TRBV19	CASSSQGGGQPQHF
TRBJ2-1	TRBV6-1	CASRRDYNEQFF
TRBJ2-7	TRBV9	CASILTIDRGSQYEQYF
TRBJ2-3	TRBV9	CASSVEGNRLFGDTQYF
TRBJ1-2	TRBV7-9	CASSFQSGPGYTF
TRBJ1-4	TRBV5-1	CASSLTDGTGDVGGLFF
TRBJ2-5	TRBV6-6	CASRPPGLAGRETQYF